Detailed here is one T cell receptor (beta chain). No cognate antigen has been identified for it. It has no much larger one-base neighbor in the sample; base qualities were not kept. The germline V gene (reference sequence) gives CDR1 as GTSNPN and CDR2 as SVGIG. V is pared back by 2 bases and J by 4 bases, with 17 bases lying between the germline termini. The CDR3, from cysteine to phenylalanine, totals 16 residues. The DNA shown is the 48-base CDR3, in frame from base 1. Healthy control blood was obtained either as purchased buffy coats or from healthy volunteers. Healthy control blood was processed to PBMCs with a Ficoll density gradient and then cryopreserved, whereas patient PBMCs were collected both before and after transplant. These data originate in a study of Tregs in tolerant kidney transplant recipients (dated by TCRdb to between 2019 and 2020). Looking at the study overall: Additional Treg samples were obtained by sorting recipient CD4+CD25+CD127- cells from an approximately 3-day mixed lymphocyte reaction with belatacept, in some cases after a subsequent approximately five-day donor restimulation. In a few healthy controls, several methods of expanding Tregs specific for an allogeneic donor were compared by TCRbeta repertoire sequencing. TCRbeta sequencing was used in the study to identify donor-specific regulatory T cells before combined kidney and bone marrow transplantation, and the identified cells were then tracked after transplant. During sorting of primary belatacept mixed lymphocyte reaction cultures, recipient cells were distinguished from donor cells with antibodies.

Overall study results and their limits: Although technical replication error seemed to be minimal, the question of biological reproducibility was not addressed directly. The study was limited by small patient numbers, and the findings need validation in larger populations and under other immunosuppression protocols. Expanding Tregs with activated donor B cells appeared to identify the most biologically relevant and donor-specific TCRbeta repertoire.

Genomic DNA was extracted from sorted cells with the QIAGEN DNeasy Blood and Tissue Kit for TCRbeta CDR3 sequencing. High-throughput TCRbeta CDR3 sequencing was carried out commercially through immunoSEQ, with PCR amplification with bias correction and internal controls included. The authors' pipeline ran thus. A unique productive TCRbeta sequence was defined by the CDR3 nucleotide sequence when primers matched, and otherwise by the CDR3 amino acid sequence together with the Vbeta and Jbeta genes. A sequence was defined as donor-reactive if the sequence was expanded at least 5-fold in CFSE-low cells compared with unstimulated cells and had a frequency of at least 0.01% in CFSE-low cells. Jensen-Shannon divergence, calculated on the top 100 TCRbeta sequences ranked by frequency, was used to quantify repertoire divergence. For any sample with multiple sequencing runs, sorting error was corrected in each run separately before the runs were pooled. What TCRdb holds here is the immuneACCESS table cut down to in-frame rearrangements. Part of the clones is not present; checked against another copy, under half of the missing clones reflect an unresolved V gene, and the others are unexplained. V, J and clone size reflect that table, while D and trimming were determined from the DNA. For this sample there are 35,000 to 50,000 clones; around 95% appear just once. The ten largest clones take up more than 0.35% of the sample.

The source of this sequence is a human donor in good health. The rearrangement joined TRBV30 to TRBJ2-2, with TRBD2 as a weak D call on 6 bases. Material: Tregs from blood cultured with allogeneic cells. The CDR3 in this case is CAWSRDFQTITGELFF. In nucleotides, the sequence is TGTGCCTGGAGTCGGGACTTTCAAACGATCACCGGGGAGCTGTTTTTT. Outside the CDR3, residues come from the reference TRBV30 and TRBJ2-2 proteins, so the full variable domain is: SQTIHQWPATLVQPVGSPLSLECTVEGTSNPNLYWYRQAAGRGLQLLFYSVGIGQISSEVPQNLSASRPQDRQFILSSKKLLLSDSGFYLCAWSRDFQTITGELFFGEGSRLTVL.